The 30 T cell receptor beta chains below all came from one sample that was sequenced in a study of blood T cells in healthy people across ages. A sample-barcoded 5' primer and a J-beta primer mix were used in a second PCR of about 6 to 11 cycles. From the 5' RACE reads, TCRdb called clonotypes with MiXCR, one entry per CDR3 protein. The sample holds around 1,900,000 distinct CDR3 sequences; approximately 40% are singletons and the top ten take roughly 23%. Sample: blood. These receptors all come from a human donor in good health.

Points on this clonotype: A read error may explain this, as a much larger clone is one base away. The chain recombines TRBV4-1 with TRBJ2-5, with 12 bases aligning to TRBD2. V trimming: 4 bases; J trimming: 11 bases; junction bases outside the gene matches: 11. This CDR3 is 15 amino acids long. Germline-derived CDR1 and CDR2 are MGHRA and YSYEKL. The CDR3 sequence: CASSPGLAGWNEQYF. CDR3 DNA sequence: TGCGCCAGCAGCCCCGGACTAGCGGGGTGGAATGAGCAGTACTTC.

The chain joins TRBV21-1 to TRBJ2-7; the D call TRBD1 from the table was never checked on the DNA. TRBV21-1 is a pseudogene segment. The CDR3 totals 13 residues. This CDR3 reads CASSLLTGIEQYF. Written as DNA, the CDR3 is TGTGCCAGCAGCCTACTGACAGGGATCGAGCAGTACTTC.

The chain is built from TRBV2 and TRBJ2-4; D ambiguous. V was clipped by 2 bases and J by 14 bases, with 10 bases between them. The CDR3 has 11 residues. Germline loops: CDR1 SNHLY, CDR2 FYNNEI. Here the CDR3 DNA reads TGTGCCAGCAGTGAAATACAGACGAAGTACTTC. The encoded protein is CASSEIQTKYF.

This clonotype occurred a few times. This chain links TRBV2 with TRBJ2-3; D is tentatively TRBD1 or TRBD2 (5 bases each). V was cut by 7 bases and J by 8 bases, with 16 bases left in between. CDR1 and CDR2 from the germline V gene are SNHLY and FYNNEI. This CDR3 is built from 13 residues. The CDR3 reads CASISSRGSTQYF. The CDR3 nucleotides read TGTGCCAGCATTTCGTCGAGGGGTAGTACGCAGTATTTT.

J is TRBJ2-1 and V is TRBV20-1; D is possibly TRBD2 (5 bases). The CDR3 runs to 11 residues. The germline V gene has CDR1 DFQATT and CDR2 SNEGSKA (reference sequence). Trimming stripped 5 bases from V and 6 bases from J, with 8 bases between. CDR3 protein: CSASGGNEQFF. The CDR3 nucleotides read TGCAGTGCTTCCGGAGGCAATGAGCAGTTCTTC.

Details on this clonotype: The junction differs from germline at one of its ends, possibly a read error. J is TRBJ2-7 and V is TRBV7-2; 10 bases are shared with TRBD1. The CDR3 sequence is 17 residues long. Germline V gene lookup returns CDR1 SGHTA and CDR2 FQGNSA. Here the CDR3 reads CASSSFGTGVPSYVQYF. DNA for the CDR3: TGTGCCAGCAGCTCCTTCGGGACAGGGGTGCCCTCCTACGTGCAGTACTTC.

The rearrangement links TRBV20-1 to TRBJ2-7; TRBD1 matches 10 bases. Germline CDR1 and CDR2: DFQATT and SNEGSKA (reference sequence). V lost 3 bases to trimming and J lost 4 bases; unmatched junction nucleotides: 12. This CDR3 is built from 16 residues. The CDR3: CSASRTGGHGPYEQYF. The CDR3 region has the DNA TGCAGTGCTAGCAGGACAGGGGGGCACGGGCCGTACGAGCAGTACTTC.

This chain joins TRBV12-3 or TRBV12-4 and TRBJ1-2; the match to TRBD1 covers 8 bases. The CDR3 loop spans 16 amino acids. After removal of 0 bases from V and 1 base from J, the junction contained 4 bases not matched to a gene. The CDR3 protein is CASSLAEDRVNYGYTF. As DNA, the CDR3 is TGTGCCAGCAGTTTAGCCGAGGACAGGGTTAACTATGGCTACACCTTC.

The chain joins TRBV3-1 to TRBJ2-3; D remains ambiguous. This CDR3 has 13 residues. V shed 1 base and J shed 6 bases, with 8 bases lying between them. Germline V gives CDR1 LGHDT, CDR2 YNNKEL (reference sequence). The CDR3, as DNA: TGTGCCAGCAGCCAAGCAGCATTCGATACGCAGTATTTT. It translates to CASSQAAFDTQYF.

This clonotype was seen only a few times. The chain employs TRBV29-1 and TRBJ2-7; TRBD1 might be the D (6 bases). CDR1 and CDR2 from the germline V gene are SQVTM and ANQGSEA. The ends were cut back, 6 bases at V and 1 base at J, with 16 bases in the middle. This CDR3 comprises 14 residues. The CDR3 sequence is CSVLTGDTSYEQYF. The CDR3 coding sequence is TGCAGCGTCTTGACAGGTGATACATCCTACGAGCAGTACTTC.

This chain links TRBV5-8 with TRBJ1-5; no reliable D call. Germline CDR1 and CDR2: SGHTS and YDEGEE. The CDR3 totals 16 residues. Trimming shortened V by 0 bases and J by 0 bases, and 10 bases separated the two germline ends. The DNA for the CDR3 is TGTGCCAGCAGCTTGGGCAGAATCTATAGCAATCAGCCCCAGCATTTT. As protein: CASSLGRIYSNQPQHF.

This clonotype was detected only a few times. J is TRBJ2-3 and V is TRBV6-4, with TRBD1 identical over 7 bases. Germline V gives CDR1 MRHNA, CDR2 SNTAGT. This CDR3 is 13 amino acids long. Losses at the gene ends were 6 bases for V and 5 bases for J; bases not matched to a gene: 5. CDR3 bases: TGTGCCAGCAGCCGAACAGGGGAAGATACGCAGTATTTT. Residues: CASSRTGEDTQYF.

The chain has TRBV10-3 and TRBJ2-7, with D possibly matching TRBD1 (5 bases). This CDR3 is built from 14 residues. V was shortened by 6 bases and J by 3 bases, with 15 bases between the two germline ends. Per germline, CDR1 ENHRY and CDR2 SYGVKD. CDR3: CAISQGIPSYEQYF. The CDR3 DNA reads TGTGCCATCAGCCAGGGAATTCCCAGCTACGAGCAGTACTTC.

In its sample, this clonotype was seen a few times. CDR3 nucleotide sequence: TGCAGTGCTAAAGCCTGGGGACTAGCGGCCTACGAGCAGTACTTC. Its translation: CSAKAWGLAAYEQYF. The chain combines TRBV20-1 with TRBJ2-7; TRBD2 matches at 11 bases. V gave up 4 bases and J gave up 2 bases; unmatched junction bases: 7. This CDR3 has 15 amino acids. Germline V gene sequence: CDR1 DFQATT, CDR2 SNEGSKA (reference sequence).

V usage is TRBV27 and J usage is TRBJ1-2; D ambiguous. The length of the CDR3 is 18 residues. The V end was cut by 4 bases, the J end by 0 bases, with 21 bases between. CDR1 is MNHEY and CDR2 is SMNVEV in the germline V gene (reference sequence). CDR3 region: CASSSNPLGYNSNYGYTF. The CDR3, as DNA: TGTGCCAGCAGTTCAAACCCACTAGGATATAATTCTAACTATGGCTACACCTTC.

J is TRBJ2-3 and V is TRBV3-1, with D tentatively TRBD1 or TRBD2 (7 bases each). The germline CDR1 and CDR2 sequences are LGHDT and YNNKEL (reference sequence). The V and J ends lost 6 bases and 3 bases respectively, with 16 bases between them. The CDR3 length is 15 residues. The CDR3 loop is CASRAGTAGTDTQYF. DNA of the CDR3: TGTGCCAGCAGGGCCGGGACAGCGGGGACAGATACGCAGTATTTT.

This chain links TRBV2 with TRBJ2-1; D remains ambiguous. The J call may be mistaken, given a closer DNA end match to TRBJ2-7. This CDR3 comprises 15 residues. The V gene's germline CDR1 is SNHLY and CDR2 FYNNEI. This chain's CDR3 is CASSELSSSYNEQYF. The CDR3 bases are TGTGCCAGCAGTGAACTCTCCAGCTCCTACAATGAGCAGTACTTC.

This clonotype was picked up a small number of times. The rearrangement joins TRBV12-3 or TRBV12-4 to TRBJ2-1; D is possibly TRBD1 (6 bases). Deletions cut 6 bases from V and 4 bases from J, with 19 bases between. This CDR3 comprises 16 residues. CDR3 residues: CASSPSFPGQYNEQFF. For the CDR3, the DNA is TGTGCCAGCAGCCCCTCCTTTCCTGGACAGTACAATGAGCAGTTCTTC.

The chain joins TRBV4-3 to TRBJ1-2; D ambiguous. This CDR3 comprises 15 residues. V was cut by 0 bases and J by 7 bases, with 15 bases left in between. Germline V gene data show CDR1 as LGHNA and CDR2 as YSLEER. As DNA, the CDR3 is TGCGCCAGCAGCCAAGATCTTTCTTATCGATCTGGCTACACCTTC. This gives the protein CASSQDLSYRSGYTF.

The chain carries TRBV2 and TRBJ1-2; D call uncertain. The germline V gene has CDR1 SNHLY and CDR2 FYNNEI. Trimming pared 5 bases from V and 6 bases from J, leaving 10 bases between. The CDR3 loop spans 12 amino acids. CDR3 residues: CASSYRPNGYTF. The CDR3 DNA reads TGTGCCAGCAGTTATCGGCCGAATGGCTACACCTTC.

The rearrangement joins TRBV29-1 to TRBJ2-3, with 10 bases identical to TRBD1. The trim removed 5 bases at V and 4 bases at J, leaving 3 bases unmatched. The CDR3 totals 13 residues. Germline assignment: CDR1 SQVTM and CDR2 ANQGSEA. The CDR3: CSVTGTGADTQYF. The CDR3 DNA follows: TGCAGCGTTACCGGGACAGGGGCAGATACGCAGTATTTT.

Notes on this clonotype: The junction does not match germline at one end; this may be a read error. The chain links TRBV12-3 or TRBV12-4 to TRBJ1-2, with D perhaps matching TRBD1 (5 bases). The CDR3 runs to 13 residues. The CDR3: CASSFGDLYDYTF. The CDR3, as DNA: TGTGCCAGCAGTTTTGGGGACCTCTATGACTACACCTTC.

The V gene is TRBV6-2 or TRBV6-3, the J gene TRBJ1-5; 8 bases are shared with TRBD1. Germline V gene sequence: CDR1 MNHEY, CDR2 SVGEGT. This CDR3 is 14 amino acids long. V dropped 4 bases and J dropped 4; count of bases not matched to a gene: 3. CDR3 sequence (DNA): TGTGCCAGCAGTTCGGGACAGGAAAATCAGCCCCAGCATTTT. Its translation is CASSSGQENQPQHF.

CDR3 protein: CASSLGVTGVNQPQHF. As DNA, the CDR3 is TGCGCCAGCAGCTTGGGCGTTACAGGAGTCAATCAGCCCCAGCATTTT. The V gene is TRBV5-1, the J gene TRBJ1-5; weak D call: TRBD1 (5 bases). The CDR3 contains 16 residues. V lost 0 bases and J 3 bases, leaving 13 bases between the germline ends. Looked up from germline, CDR1 is SGHRS and CDR2 is YFSETQ.

For this clonotype: This may be a read error, as it is one base from a much larger clone. The chain uses TRBV27 and TRBJ1-5; 8 positions agree with TRBD1. The CDR3 is made up of 14 amino acids. Germline CDR1 and CDR2: MNHEY and SMNVEV (reference sequence). The V gene end was trimmed by 4 bases and the J gene end by 7 bases; junction bases not matched to a gene: 6. Written as DNA, the CDR3 is TGTGCCAGCAGTTGCGGACAGGGCGGACAGCCCCAGCATTTT. Translation gives CASSCGQGGQPQHF.

The rearrangement uses TRBV13 and TRBJ2-4; 7 positions match TRBD2. The CDR3 consists of 14 residues. Germline V CDR1 and CDR2: PRHDT, FYEKMQ (reference sequence). Trimming took 7 bases from V and 2 from J; bases not matched to a gene: 5. The CDR3 spells CASNRAGSKNIQYF. The CDR3 coding sequence is TGTGCCAGCAACCGAGCGGGGTCCAAAAACATTCAGTACTTC. Complete variable domain (other parts from reference TRBV13 and TRBJ2-4): AAGVIQSPRHLIKEKRETATLKCYPIPRHDTVYWYQQGPGQDPQFLISFYEKMQSDKGSIPDRFSAQQFSDYHSELNMSSLELGDSALYFCASNRAGSKNIQYFGAGTRLSVL.

A word on this clonotype: The junction does not match germline at one end; this may be a read error. V gene TRBV15 combines with J gene TRBJ1-5, with D unresolved. Germline lookup yields CDR1 LNHNV and CDR2 YYDKDF (reference sequence). The CDR3 is 13 residues long. The CDR3 DNA sequence: TGTGCCACCAGCCGTTCGGAGGGTCAGTCCCAGCATTTT. This codes for CATSRSEGQSQHF. Full variable domain (rest looked up from reference TRBV15 and TRBJ1-5): DAMVIQNPRYQVTQFGKPVTLSCSQTLNHNVMYWYQQKSSQAPKLLFHYYDKDFNNEADTPDNFQSRRPNTSFCFLDIRSPGLGDTAMYLCATSRSEGQSQHFGDGTRLSIL.

The gene calls are TRBV12-3 or TRBV12-4 and TRBJ1-2; D ambiguous. CDR3 length equals 14 residues. V lost 8 bases and J lost 8, with 21 bases in between. CDR3 in amino acids: CASQGSGSLGGYTF. CDR3 in DNA: TGTGCCAGCCAAGGAAGCGGGAGTCTGGGGGGCTACACCTTC.

The sample holds one count of this clonotype. CDR3 nucleotides: TGTGCCACCAGCAGCTTATACCAGACAGGGGGTTATAATTCACCCCTCCACTTT. Residues: CATSSLYQTGGYNSPLHF. The chain employs TRBV15 and TRBJ1-6; 9 bases align to TRBD1. Trimming cost V 3 bases and J 4 bases; bases outside gene matches: 10. Germline lookup yields CDR1 LNHNV and CDR2 YYDKDF (reference sequence). The CDR3 spans 18 residues.

The J gene is TRBJ1-1, the V gene TRBV12-3 or TRBV12-4; D gene unclear. The CDR3 covers 11 residues. V was cut by 7 bases and J by 6 bases, with 9 bases left in between. The CDR3 reads CASKLGSEAFF. The DNA for the CDR3 is TGTGCCAGCAAACTGGGGTCTGAAGCTTTCTTT.